One sample yielded the 28 T cell receptor beta chains listed below, sequenced in a study of T cell changes during pregnancy in multiple sclerosis. Only in-frame clones appear in the TCRdb table, and some are missing; sequencing was by immunoSEQ multiplex PCR. The profile shows some 64,000 clones, approximately 92% of them singletons. Sequences were derived from peripheral blood, sampled in the first trimester of pregnancy. The source of these receptors is a female donor with multiple sclerosis, enrolled in a pregnancy study.

The V gene is TRBV11-3, the J gene TRBJ2-1; 8 bases match TRBD2. The germline gives CDR1 SGHNT, CDR2 YENEEA. This CDR3 region has 15 residues. The V gene end was trimmed by 5 bases and the J gene end by 3 bases; junction bases not matched to a gene: 6. CDR3 DNA: TGTGCCAGCAGCATCTTAGCGGGACTCTACAATGAGCAGTTCTTC. As protein: CASSILAGLYNEQFF.

The chain combines TRBV5-5 with TRBJ1-5; a weak D match, TRBD1 (6 bases). Trimming took 4 bases from V and 8 from J, leaving 22 bases between them. CDR1 is SGHKS, CDR2 YYEKEE, per germline (reference sequence). CDR3 length: 16 residues. The CDR3 nucleotides are TGTGCCAGCAGCCCAGGTTTGACAGGACTAGGGAAGCCCCAGCATTTT. Residues: CASSPGLTGLGKPQHF.

The chain is built from TRBV11-2 and TRBJ2-2; TRBD2 agrees at 12 bases. The CDR3 is 15 amino acids. The junction had 5 bases not matched to a gene; V was cut back by 7 bases and J by 5 bases. Germline loops: CDR1 SGHAT, CDR2 FQNNGV. The CDR3 region has the DNA TGTGCCAGCAAACCACTAGCGGGAGGAACCGGGGAGCTGTTTTTT. Translating it yields CASKPLAGGTGELFF.

This clone was recorded once. The rearrangement uses TRBV11-2 and TRBJ2-7; no firm D call. The CDR3 spans 12 residues. Germline CDR1 is SGHAT and CDR2 is FQNNGV. The ends were cut back, 4 bases at V and 6 bases at J, with 10 bases in the middle. For the CDR3, the DNA is TGTGCCAGCAGCTCATTAGGAGCCGAGCAGTACTTC. This codes for CASSSLGAEQYF.

This clone appeared once. The gene calls are TRBV18 and TRBJ2-5, with 7 nucleotides matching TRBD1. V lost 9 bases and J lost 3; bases outside the gene matches: 10. The CDR3 runs 14 residues. Per the germline V gene, CDR1 is KGHSH and CDR2 is LQKENI. In nucleotides, the CDR3 is TGTGCCAGTCGGTTTAGACAGGGTGAAGAGACCCAGTACTTC. It translates to CASRFRQGEETQYF.

The V gene is TRBV2, the J gene TRBJ2-7; 8 bases agree with TRBD1. Unmatched junction bases numbered 9, after V lost 2 bases and J lost 6 bases. The CDR3 is 15 amino acids. Germline assignment: CDR1 SNHLY and CDR2 FYNNEI. As DNA, the CDR3 is TGTGCCAGCAGTGAATCCCAGGGGGCCAGCGGCGAGCAGTACTTC. Translation gives CASSESQGASGEQYF.

V gene TRBV15 combines with J gene TRBJ2-7; D is possibly TRBD1 (6 bases). Trimming removed 0 bases at V and 3 bases at J, with 18 bases between. Germline V lookup: CDR1 LNHNV, CDR2 YYDKDF (reference sequence). This CDR3 has 17 residues. CDR3 sequence (DNA): TGTGCCACCAGCAGAGATGGGCCAACAGGGCTATACTACGAGCAGTACTTC. Translating gives CATSRDGPTGLYYEQYF.

V usage is TRBV7-2 and J usage is TRBJ2-2, with 9 bases fitting TRBD1. Germline V gives CDR1 SGHTA, CDR2 FQGNSA. Trimming at V came to 3 bases and at J to 3 bases, leaving 2 bases not matched to a gene. The CDR3 length is 15 residues. CDR3 region: CASSLTGGDTGELFF. In nucleotides, the CDR3 is TGTGCCAGCAGCTTGACAGGGGGGGACACCGGGGAGCTGTTTTTT.

V usage is TRBV4-3 and J usage is TRBJ2-7; D perhaps matches TRBD1 (6 bases). CDR1 and CDR2 from the germline V gene are LGHNA and YSLEER. The CDR3 consists of 13 residues. Trimming cost V 2 bases and J 5 bases, with 10 bases left between them. The CDR3: CASSQLQGDEQYF. In DNA, the CDR3 is TGCGCCAGCAGCCAACTACAGGGAGACGAGCAGTACTTC.

The chain uses TRBV4-2 and TRBJ2-7; D call uncertain. Trimming took off 0 bases at V and 2 bases at J, with 8 bases between the two ends. Germline V gives CDR1 LGHNA, CDR2 YNFKEQ. The CDR3 covers 14 residues. The CDR3 nucleotides read TGTGCCAGCAGCCAAGATAACAGTGCCTACGAGCAGTACTTC. It codes for CASSQDNSAYEQYF.

This chain links TRBV25-1 with TRBJ2-2; 7 nucleotides align to TRBD2. The CDR3 sequence is 16 residues long. In germline, CDR1 is MGHDK, CDR2 SYGVNS. V lost 1 base to trimming and J lost 2 bases; unmatched junction nucleotides: 4. In DNA form, the CDR3 reads TGTGCCAGCAGTGAATGGGGGGGAATTAACACCGGGGAGCTGTTTTTT. Translating gives CASSEWGGINTGELFF.

The chain couples TRBV6-6 to TRBJ1-2; tentative D call: TRBD1 (5 bases). The CDR3 totals 12 residues. Germline values: CDR1 MNHNY, CDR2 SVGAGI (reference sequence). Trimming shortened V by 4 bases and J by 5 bases, and 8 bases separated the two germline ends. CDR3 coding DNA: TGTGCCAGCAGTTTCGACAGTTATGGCTACACCTTC. Translation: CASSFDSYGYTF.

The rearrangement joins TRBV2 to TRBJ2-5; possible D gene TRBD1, 6 bases. Germline CDR1 is SNHLY and CDR2 is FYNNEI. Trimming shortened V by 7 bases and J by 7 bases, and 34 bases separated the two germline ends. This CDR3 comprises 19 residues. CDR3 sequence: CASMSRWTGRVGTPGTQYF. The CDR3 nucleotides read TGTGCCAGCATGAGTAGGTGGACCGGTCGCGTGGGGACACCCGGGACCCAGTACTTC. Full variable domain (rest looked up from reference TRBV2 and TRBJ2-5): EPEVTQTPSHQVTQMGQEVILRCVPISNHLYFYWYRQILGQKVEFLVSFYNNEISEKSEIFDDQFSVERPDGSNFTLKIRSTKLEDSAMYFCASMSRWTGRVGTPGTQYFGPGTRLLVL.

The chain has TRBV18 and TRBJ2-2; the D is unclear. CDR1 KGHSH and CDR2 LQKENI come from the germline V gene. V gave up 8 bases and J gave up 5 bases, with 6 bases separating them. This CDR3 has 11 amino acids. CDR3 loop: CASQFTGELFF. The CDR3, as DNA: TGTGCCAGCCAATTTACCGGGGAGCTGTTTTTT.

The chain has TRBV30 and TRBJ1-5; the D is unclear. Germline V lookup: CDR1 GTSNPN, CDR2 SVGIG (reference sequence). Between the trimmed V and J ends, which lost 3 bases and 2 bases, there was a span of 17 bases. This CDR3 contains 16 residues. CDR3 nucleotide sequence: TGTGCCTGGAGAACCGGGTCAGCCTTCGGCAATCAGCCCCAGCATTTT. Translated: CAWRTGSAFGNQPQHF.

V and J are TRBV11-3 and TRBJ2-7, with D uncertain. V lost 1 base and J lost 2, with 6 bases in between. CDR1 is SGHNT and CDR2 is YENEEA in the germline V gene. CDR3 length equals 13 residues. The CDR3 region has the DNA TGTGCCAGCAGCTTAGTACACCCCTACGAGCAGTACTTC. It specifies CASSLVHPYEQYF.

The rearrangement uses TRBV5-1 and TRBJ1-2; tentatively, D is TRBD1 (6 bases). The CDR3 is made up of 16 amino acids. Germline loops: CDR1 SGHRS, CDR2 YFSETQ. Trimming took off 1 base at V and 4 bases at J, with 17 bases between the two ends. CDR3 amino acids: CASSLKPGAEVYGYTF. CDR3 DNA: TGCGCCAGCAGCTTGAAGCCAGGGGCGGAGGTCTATGGCTACACCTTC.

V and J are TRBV6-6 and TRBJ2-5; D ambiguous. Looked up from germline, CDR1 is MNHNY and CDR2 is SVGAGI (reference sequence). V dropped 10 bases and J dropped 0 bases, with 9 bases sitting between them. The CDR3 is 12 amino acids. CDR3 sequence (DNA): TGTGCCACCGCGGTGTACCAAGAGACCCAGTACTTC. Protein product: CATAVYQETQYF.

The genes are TRBV5-5 and TRBJ2-1; the D gene is possibly TRBD1 (6 bases). The CDR3 runs 15 residues. Per the germline V gene, CDR1 is SGHKS and CDR2 is YYEKEE (reference sequence). V shed 2 bases and J shed 5 bases, with 14 bases lying between them. In DNA form, the CDR3 reads TGTGCCAGCAGCTTCACGGGACACCTAAACAATGAGCAGTTCTTC. Translation gives CASSFTGHLNNEQFF. The variable domain in full, completed from reference TRBV5-5 and TRBJ2-1, reads DAGVTQSPTHLIKTRGQQVTLRCSPISGHKSVSWYQQVLGQGPQFIFQYYEKEERGRGNFPDRFSARQFPNYSSELNVNALLLGDSALYLCASSFTGHLNNEQFFGPGTRLTVL.

This chain uses TRBV7-2 with TRBJ1-4; D unclear. There are 15 residues in the CDR3. The V gene's germline CDR1 is SGHTA and CDR2 FQGNSA. Between the trimmed V and J ends, which lost 3 bases and 3 bases, there was a span of 11 bases. This CDR3 is CASSFSFLPNEKLFF. Written as DNA, the CDR3 is TGTGCCAGCAGCTTTAGTTTTCTGCCTAATGAAAAACTGTTTTTT.

This chain connects TRBV15 to TRBJ2-1; 8 nucleotides match TRBD2. The CDR3 loop spans 16 amino acids. Germline trimming cut 7 bases from V and 2 bases from J; bases unmatched to any gene: 10. CDR1 LNHNV and CDR2 YYDKDF come from the germline V gene (reference sequence). DNA for the CDR3: TGTGCCACCACCTCCGTGTCGGGAGGGACCTACAATGAGCAGTTCTTC. Amino acids: CATTSVSGGTYNEQFF.

The chain recombines TRBV7-3 with TRBJ2-1; 7 bases match TRBD2. CDR3 length: 11 residues. With 5 bases clipped from V and 11 bases from J, the junction kept 3 bases outside the gene matches. From germline, CDR1 is SGHTA and CDR2 FQGTGA. CDR3 nucleotide sequence: TGTGCCAGCAGCATTAGCGGGCAGCAGTTCTTC. Translated: CASSISGQQFF.

This CDR3 is CASSLGGDTYNEQFF. The CDR3 nucleotides read TGTGCCAGCAGCCTAGGGGGCGATACCTACAATGAGCAGTTCTTC. The chain recombines TRBV28 with TRBJ2-1; TRBD1 aligns across 7 bases. This CDR3 region has 15 residues. Germline CDR1 and CDR2: MDHEN and SYDVKM. Unmatched junction bases numbered 7, after V lost 6 bases and J lost 2 bases.

V gene TRBV25-1 combines with J gene TRBJ2-1; D is ambiguous. V was clipped by 6 bases and J by 7 bases, with 13 bases between them. Germline lookup yields CDR1 MGHDK and CDR2 SYGVNS. This CDR3 has 13 residues. The CDR3 region has the DNA TGTGCCAGCAGGACAATAACGCTAAATGAGCAGTTCTTC. Residues: CASRTITLNEQFF. The full variable domain, rest sourced from reference TRBV25-1 and TRBJ2-1, is EADIYQTPRYLVIGTGKKITLECSQTMGHDKMYWYQQDPGMELHLIHYSYGVNSTEKGDLSSESTVSRIRTEHFPLTLESARPSHTSQYLCASRTITLNEQFFGPGTRLTVL.

The V and J genes are TRBV10-3 and TRBJ2-5; TRBD2 is a possible D gene (5 bases). The CDR3 spans 14 residues. Germline CDR1 reads ENHRY; CDR2 reads SYGVKD. V was trimmed by 3 bases and J by 4 bases, leaving 12 bases between them. CDR3 nucleotide sequence: TGTGCCATCAGTGACAGCCCCAGCGGAGAGACCCAGTACTTC. Protein product: CAISDSPSGETQYF.

The chain has TRBV19 and TRBJ1-1; 7 bases fit TRBD1. The CDR3 has 13 residues. J lost 4 bases, V lost 7 bases, and 6 bases had no gene match. The germline CDR1 and CDR2 sequences are LNHDA and SQIVND (reference sequence). CDR3 coding DNA: TGTGCCAGTAATCGACAGGGTCGCACTGAAGCTTTCTTT. Translated, it gives CASNRQGRTEAFF.

The chain carries TRBV4-1 and TRBJ2-1, with 9 bases identical to TRBD2. After removal of 3 bases from V and 4 bases from J, the junction contained 7 bases not matched to a gene. From germline, CDR1 is MGHRA and CDR2 YSYEKL. The length of the CDR3 is 16 residues. CDR3 sequence reads: CASSHPGTSRYNEQFF. Here the CDR3 DNA reads TGCGCCAGCAGCCACCCCGGGACTAGCAGATACAATGAGCAGTTCTTC.

This clone showed up just once. This chain links TRBV19 with TRBJ2-1, with 9 bases identical to TRBD1. The CDR3 is made up of 16 amino acids. Unmatched junction bases numbered 8, after V lost 4 bases and J lost 4 bases. Germline lookup yields CDR1 LNHDA and CDR2 SQIVND (reference sequence). CDR3 coding DNA: TGTGCCAGTAGTACTCCGGGACAGGGCGGATACAATGAGCAGTTCTTC. It yields the protein CASSTPGQGGYNEQFF.